The 5 T cell receptor beta chains below were found in one sample sequenced in a study of neurological immune-mediated disorders. Via MiXCR, TCRdb re-called the 5' RACE reads, giving one row per CDR3 protein. The repertoire holds 54,000 or so distinct CDR3 sequences, with 3.8% as singletons. The sequencing input was PBMCs. All receptors derive from a man between 60 and 75 years old with multiple sclerosis.

This clonotype was found many times. This chain links TRBV6-6 with TRBJ2-2; no firm D call. This CDR3 has 12 residues. CDR1 and CDR2 from the germline V gene are MNHNY and SVGAGI (reference sequence). Trimming took 7 bases from V and 6 from J, leaving 9 bases between them. The CDR3 sequence is CASTVSAGELFF. As DNA, the CDR3 is TGTGCCAGCACCGTATCCGCCGGGGAGCTGTTTTTT.

This clonotype occurred many times. The chain joins TRBV7-8 to TRBJ1-1, with D uncertain. Germline V gene lookup returns CDR1 SGHVS and CDR2 FQNEAQ. This CDR3 is 14 amino acids long. The V and J ends lost 2 bases and 3 bases respectively, with 10 bases between them. The CDR3 sequence: CASSLRYGDTEAFF. In nucleotides, the CDR3 is TGTGCCAGCAGCTTACGTTACGGGGACACTGAAGCTTTCTTT.

In this sample, this clonotype turned up many times. V and J are TRBV29-1 and TRBJ1-1, with a possible D match to TRBD1 (5 bases). CDR3 length: 14 residues. Germline V gene sequence: CDR1 SQVTM, CDR2 ANQGSEA. Trimming cost V 7 bases and J 1 base, with 16 bases left between them. The CDR3: CSAGSRGGNTEAFF. Here the CDR3 DNA reads TGCAGCGCAGGATCACGGGGGGGGAACACTGAAGCTTTCTTT.

Ten or more counts support this clonotype. This chain joins TRBV29-1 and TRBJ2-3; 7 bases fit TRBD1. Germline assignment: CDR1 SQVTM and CDR2 ANQGSEA. This CDR3 comprises 13 residues. V gave up 7 bases and J gave up 4 bases; unmatched junction bases: 8. The CDR3 region is CSGSQGSSDTQYF. The DNA for the CDR3 is TGCAGCGGCTCACAGGGGTCTTCAGATACGCAGTATTTT.

This clonotype showed up many times. The rearrangement joins TRBV12-3 or TRBV12-4 to TRBJ2-1; D gene unclear. The CDR3 loop spans 12 amino acids. V was trimmed by 3 bases and J by 8 bases, leaving 8 bases between them. As DNA, the CDR3 is TGTGCCAGCAGTTTGTCGGTGGATGAGCAGTTCTTC. Encoded protein: CASSLSVDEQFF.